This passage covers 28 T cell receptor beta chains from one sample sequenced in a study of blood T cell repertoires in COVID-19. Produced via immunoSEQ multiplex PCR; TCRdb's table is partial and in-frame only. The sample records tens of thousands of clones, around nine tenths being singletons. Sequenced sample: peripheral blood. Every receptor here comes from a human donor in a cohort sampled during active COVID-19.

This clone was recorded once. The DNA of the CDR3 is TGTGCCAGCAGCATGGGACAGTATAACTATGGCTACACCTTC. Protein product: CASSMGQYNYGYTF. The J gene is TRBJ1-2, the V gene TRBV7-9, with TRBD1 matching 7 bases. Germline CDR1 is SEHNR and CDR2 is FQNEAQ (reference sequence). This CDR3 has 14 amino acids. The junction had 4 bases not matched to a gene; V was cut back by 5 bases and J by 1 base.

The chain links TRBV19 to TRBJ2-1; TRBD1 agrees at 9 bases. With V trimmed by 6 bases and J by 12 bases, 9 bases remained unmatched. This CDR3 is built from 13 residues. Germline V gene data show CDR1 as LNHDA and CDR2 as SQIVND (reference sequence). The CDR3 is CASSSGQGLRQFF. The CDR3 DNA reads as TGTGCCAGTAGCTCGGGACAGGGTCTTAGGCAGTTCTTC.

The V call is TRBV5-6, the J call TRBJ1-3, with 8 bases that match TRBD1. After removal of 6 bases from V and 4 bases from J, the junction contained 3 bases not matched to a gene. Germline values: CDR1 SGHDT, CDR2 YYEEEE. This CDR3 comprises 13 residues. The CDR3 DNA is TGTGCCAGCAACGGACAGGGAGGAAACACCATATATTTT. Protein product: CASNGQGGNTIYF.

This chain connects TRBV6-5 to TRBJ2-7, with 8 bases fitting TRBD1. Germline CDR1 reads MNHEY; CDR2 reads SVGAGI. The CDR3 contains 13 residues. V trimming: 9 bases; J trimming: 1 base; junction bases outside the gene matches: 5. This CDR3 reads CARRTGPSYEQYF. DNA for the CDR3: TGTGCCAGGAGGACAGGGCCTTCCTACGAGCAGTACTTC.

The V gene is TRBV30, the J gene TRBJ2-2, with 10 bases lining up with TRBD2. V dropped 0 bases and J dropped 2; count of bases not matched to a gene: 6. The CDR3 extends over 17 amino acids. Germline loops: CDR1 GTSNPN, CDR2 SVGIG (reference sequence). The CDR3 protein is CAWSVWLAGANTGELFF. In nucleotides, the CDR3 is TGTGCCTGGAGTGTTTGGCTAGCGGGGGCAAACACCGGGGAGCTGTTTTTT.

This chain uses TRBV5-8 with TRBJ1-5; 7 positions agree with TRBD1. The length of the CDR3 is 16 residues. Losses at the gene ends were 4 bases for V and 0 bases for J; bases not matched to a gene: 7. Germline CDR1 is SGHTS and CDR2 is YDEGEE. For the CDR3, the DNA is TGTGCCAGCAGCGCCGGGACAGAATATAGCAATCAGCCCCAGCATTTT. Translating it yields CASSAGTEYSNQPQHF.

The V and J genes are TRBV10-2 and TRBJ1-1, with D unresolved. Trimming removed 10 bases from V and 6 bases from J, with 12 bases in between. This CDR3 is 11 amino acids long. Germline CDR1 is WSHSY and CDR2 is SAAADI. CDR3 DNA: TGCGCCACTTTGACACTCGCTGAAGCTTTCTTT. The encoded protein is CATLTLAEAFF.

This clone was counted a single time. The gene calls are TRBV4-3 and TRBJ1-4, with 8 bases identical to TRBD1. The CDR3 is 19 amino acids. Germline assignment: CDR1 LGHNA and CDR2 YSLEER. The V and J ends lost 0 bases and 1 base, in that order; junction bases with no gene match: 10. CDR3: CASSQDRGGQGGTNEKLFF. The CDR3 DNA reads as TGCGCCAGCAGCCAAGATCGGGGAGGACAGGGCGGAACTAATGAAAAACTGTTTTTT.

The V call is TRBV11-3, the J call TRBJ1-1; D gene uncertain. Trimming removed 2 bases from V and 5 bases from J, with 6 bases in between. CDR3 length equals 12 residues. In germline, CDR1 is SGHNT, CDR2 YENEEA. The CDR3 loop reads CASSLSGTEAFF. The CDR3 DNA follows: TGTGCCAGCAGCTTAAGCGGGACTGAAGCTTTCTTT.

The sample holds one count of this clone. The chain recombines TRBV9 with TRBJ2-3; D may be TRBD2 (5 bases). In germline, CDR1 is SGDLS, CDR2 YYNGEE. The V end was cut by 3 bases, the J end by 5 bases, with 19 bases between. CDR3 size: 16 residues. Here the CDR3 DNA reads TGTGCCAGCAGCGGGGAGATGTGGGCCGTCGGAGATACGCAGTATTTT. Its translation is CASSGEMWAVGDTQYF.

The V and J genes are TRBV5-4 and TRBJ1-3; no firm D call. V dropped 0 bases and J dropped 0 bases, with 10 bases sitting between them. CDR3 size: 16 residues. CDR1 is SGHNT and CDR2 is YYREEE in the germline V gene (reference sequence). The CDR3 sequence is CASSLVLPDSGNTIYF. CDR3 nucleotide sequence: TGTGCCAGCAGCTTGGTTTTACCAGACTCTGGAAACACCATATATTTT.

This clone was seen just once. The chain recombines TRBV29-1 with TRBJ1-1; D is undetermined. V was cut by 8 bases and J by 5 bases, with 15 bases left in between. The CDR3 has 12 residues. CDR1 and CDR2 (germline): SQVTM, ANQGSEA. The CDR3 nucleotides read TGCAGCACATTAATATCCCAAACTGAAGCTTTCTTT. Translating it yields CSTLISQTEAFF.

This clone was counted only a few times. The rearrangement links TRBV20-1 to TRBJ2-2; D may be TRBD2 (6 bases). Per the germline V gene, CDR1 is DFQATT and CDR2 is SNEGSKA (reference sequence). V lost 3 bases to trimming and J lost 7 bases, with 15 bases between them. CDR3 length equals 14 residues. The CDR3 sequence: CSASWRGRNGELFF. The DNA for the CDR3 is TGCAGTGCTAGTTGGAGGGGCCGTAACGGGGAGCTGTTTTTT.

The chain is built from TRBV2 and TRBJ2-3; D might be TRBD2 (5 bases). The CDR3 is 13 amino acids. The germline V gene encodes CDR1 SNHLY and CDR2 FYNNEI. Trimming cost V 3 bases and J 3 bases, with 7 bases left between them. CDR3 loop: CASSERLTDTQYF. As DNA, the CDR3 is TGTGCCAGCAGTGAGAGACTAACAGATACGCAGTATTTT.

There are a few counts of this clone. The chain is built from TRBV6-1 and TRBJ2-1; tentatively, D is TRBD2 (5 bases). The CDR3 is made up of 15 amino acids. CDR1 and CDR2 (germline): MNHNS, SASEGT. The ends were cut back, 0 bases at V and 0 bases at J, with 6 bases in the middle. CDR3 loop: CASSEAGGSYNEQFF. CDR3 DNA sequence: TGTGCCAGCAGTGAAGCAGGAGGCTCCTACAATGAGCAGTTCTTC.

The rearrangement uses TRBV9 and TRBJ1-2, with a possible D match to TRBD1 (6 bases). CDR1 is SGDLS, CDR2 YYNGEE, per germline. Trimming cost V 4 bases and J 2 bases, with 18 bases left between them. The CDR3 consists of 16 residues. CDR3 DNA sequence: TGTGCCAGCAGCACAGGGTGGGTACAGGGCAACTATGGCTACACCTTC. Translated, it gives CASSTGWVQGNYGYTF.

The chain couples TRBV5-1 to TRBJ1-1, with TRBD1 matching over 8 bases. This CDR3 region has 14 residues. V was pared by 4 bases and J by 0 bases, with 2 bases of the junction left unmatched. CDR1 and CDR2 from the germline V gene are SGHRS and YFSETQ. The CDR3 sequence: CASSAQGVNTEAFF. DNA for the CDR3: TGCGCCAGCAGCGCACAGGGGGTGAACACTGAAGCTTTCTTT.

The CDR3 loop is CASSLGQANQPQHF. The CDR3 DNA reads as TGTGCCAGCAGCCTGGGACAGGCCAATCAGCCCCAGCATTTT. V usage is TRBV6-5 and J usage is TRBJ1-5; 8 bases map to TRBD1. The CDR3 totals 14 residues. Germline V gene lookup returns CDR1 MNHEY and CDR2 SVGAGI. Losses at the gene ends were 6 bases for V and 3 bases for J; bases not matched to a gene: 4.

The chain has TRBV7-8 and TRBJ1-1, with 9 nucleotides matching TRBD1. V shed 5 bases, J shed 1 base, and the junction held 14 bases outside the gene matches. The CDR3 spans 18 residues. CDR1 and CDR2 from the germline V gene are SGHVS and FQNEAQ. The CDR3 DNA is TGTGCCAGCAGCCATTCTAGTGGGACAGGGAGGAAGAACACTGAAGCTTTCTTT. As protein: CASSHSSGTGRKNTEAFF.

The V call is TRBV18, the J call TRBJ1-1; D remains unclear. The CDR3 runs 13 residues. The V gene lost 2 bases and the J gene lost 3 bases, with 7 bases spanning the gap. Germline-derived CDR1 and CDR2 are KGHSH and LQKENI. CDR3: CASSPIGDTEAFF. The CDR3 DNA reads as TGTGCCAGCTCACCAATCGGGGACACTGAAGCTTTCTTT.

The chain is built from TRBV30 and TRBJ1-2, with D perhaps matching TRBD1 (5 bases). V was cut by 1 base and J by 7 bases, with 16 bases left in between. The CDR3 has 14 residues. CDR1 GTSNPN and CDR2 SVGIG come from the germline V gene (reference sequence). This CDR3 is CAWSEVRGGGGYTF. The CDR3 DNA sequence: TGTGCCTGGAGTGAAGTCCGGGGGGGAGGTGGCTACACCTTC.

V gene TRBV10-3 combines with J gene TRBJ2-5, with 8 positions matching TRBD2. The V gene end was trimmed by 6 bases and the J gene end by 3 bases; junction bases not matched to a gene: 3. This CDR3 contains 13 residues. Germline V lookup: CDR1 ENHRY, CDR2 SYGVKD. CDR3 nucleotides: TGTGCCATCAGAAGCGGGGGAGAAGAGACCCAGTACTTC. Translating gives CAIRSGGEETQYF.

The genes are TRBV6-1 and TRBJ2-7, with 7 positions matching TRBD1. CDR3 length equals 15 residues. With 3 bases clipped from V and 5 bases from J, the junction kept 10 bases outside the gene matches. Germline V gene lookup returns CDR1 MNHNS and CDR2 SASEGT. This CDR3 reads CASSDRGFRLNEQYF. DNA for the CDR3: TGTGCCAGCAGTGACAGGGGGTTCCGGCTAAACGAGCAGTACTTC.

This sequence joins TRBV6-5 and TRBJ2-3, with D tentatively TRBD2 (6 bases). V was clipped by 6 bases and J by 2 bases, with 15 bases between them. This CDR3 region has 15 residues. Germline-derived CDR1 and CDR2 are MNHEY and SVGAGI. The CDR3 DNA sequence: TGTGCCAGCAGGCCTTTGGGGACTCACACAGATACGCAGTATTTT. Translation gives CASRPLGTHTDTQYF.

The chain employs TRBV19 and TRBJ2-3, with a possible D match to TRBD1 (6 bases). This CDR3 has 16 residues. Trimming pared 5 bases from V and 1 base from J, leaving 16 bases between. Germline V lookup: CDR1 LNHDA, CDR2 SQIVND (reference sequence). The CDR3: CASSARPGQGTDTQYF. The DNA of the CDR3 is TGTGCCAGTAGTGCCCGCCCGGGACAAGGCACAGATACGCAGTATTTT.

This sequence joins TRBV5-1 and TRBJ1-4, with TRBD1 matching over 8 bases. This CDR3 is 15 amino acids long. Germline V lookup: CDR1 SGHRS, CDR2 YFSETQ. The junction had 7 bases not matched to a gene; V was cut back by 4 bases and J by 5 bases. CDR3 in DNA: TGCGCCAGCAGCCTCGTGGGACAGGTGAATGAAAAACTGTTTTTT. Amino acids: CASSLVGQVNEKLFF.

This clone was seen a single time. The chain employs TRBV7-7 and TRBJ2-2, with a possible D match to TRBD2 (6 bases). V gave up 5 bases and J gave up 3 bases, with 10 bases separating them. The germline V gene encodes CDR1 SSHAT and CDR2 FNYEAQ (reference sequence). The CDR3 loop spans 14 amino acids. CDR3 sequence: CASSPWGDTGELFF. The CDR3 nucleotides read TGTGCCAGCAGCCCCTGGGGGGACACCGGGGAGCTGTTTTTT.

The chain couples TRBV6-5 to TRBJ1-5; 7 bases are a match to TRBD1. The J segment lost 5 bases and the V segment lost 6 bases, leaving 7 bases of the junction unmatched. This CDR3 region has 14 residues. CDR1 MNHEY and CDR2 SVGAGI come from the germline V gene. CDR3 amino acids: CASRRQGRHQPQHF. DNA for the CDR3: TGTGCCAGCAGGCGACAGGGAAGACATCAGCCCCAGCATTTT.